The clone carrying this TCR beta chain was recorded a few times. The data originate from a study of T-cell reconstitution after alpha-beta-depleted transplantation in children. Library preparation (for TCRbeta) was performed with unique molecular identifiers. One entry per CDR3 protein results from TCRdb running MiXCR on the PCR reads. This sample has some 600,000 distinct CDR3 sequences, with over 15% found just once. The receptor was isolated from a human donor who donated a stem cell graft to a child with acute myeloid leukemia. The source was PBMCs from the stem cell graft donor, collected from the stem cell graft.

Here the CDR3 DNA reads TGCGCCAGCAGCTTGGGACCGGAGAAGTTGGATACGCAGTATTTT. As protein: CASSLGPEKLDTQYF. The rearrangement uses TRBV5-1 and TRBJ2-3; D unclear. This CDR3 comprises 15 residues. The V and J ends lost 0 bases and 6 bases respectively, with 14 bases between them. Per germline, CDR1 SGHRS and CDR2 YFSETQ.